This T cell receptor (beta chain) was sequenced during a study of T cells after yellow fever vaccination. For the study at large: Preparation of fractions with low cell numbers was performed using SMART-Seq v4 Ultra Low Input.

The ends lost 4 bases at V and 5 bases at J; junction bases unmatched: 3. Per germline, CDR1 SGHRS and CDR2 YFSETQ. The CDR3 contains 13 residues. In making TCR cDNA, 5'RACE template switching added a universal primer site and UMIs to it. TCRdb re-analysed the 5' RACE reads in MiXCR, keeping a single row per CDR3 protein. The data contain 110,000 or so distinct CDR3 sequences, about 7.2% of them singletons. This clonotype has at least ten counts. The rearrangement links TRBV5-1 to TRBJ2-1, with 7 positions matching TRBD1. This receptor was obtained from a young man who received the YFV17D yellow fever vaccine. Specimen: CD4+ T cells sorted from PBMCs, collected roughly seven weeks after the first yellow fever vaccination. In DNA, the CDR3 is TGCGCCAGCAGCGTAGGACAGGACAATGAGCAGTTCTTC. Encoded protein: CASSVGQDNEQFF. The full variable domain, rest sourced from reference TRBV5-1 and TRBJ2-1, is KAGVTQTPRYLIKTRGQQVTLSCSPISGHRSVSWYQQTPGQGLQFLFEYFSETQRNKGNFPGRFSGRQFSNSRSEMNVSTLELGDSALYLCASSVGQDNEQFFGPGTRLTVL.